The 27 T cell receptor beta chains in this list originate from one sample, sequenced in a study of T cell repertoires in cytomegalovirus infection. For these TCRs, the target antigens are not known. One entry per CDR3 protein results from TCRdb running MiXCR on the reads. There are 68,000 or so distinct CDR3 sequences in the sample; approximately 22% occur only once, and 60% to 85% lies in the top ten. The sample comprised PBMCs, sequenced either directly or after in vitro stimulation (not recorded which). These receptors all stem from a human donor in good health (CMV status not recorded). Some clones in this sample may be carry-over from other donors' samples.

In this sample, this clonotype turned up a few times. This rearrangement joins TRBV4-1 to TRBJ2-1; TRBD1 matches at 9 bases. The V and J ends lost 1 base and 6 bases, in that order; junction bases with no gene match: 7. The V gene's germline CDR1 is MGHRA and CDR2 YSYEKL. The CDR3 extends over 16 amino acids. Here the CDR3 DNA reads TGCGCCAGCAGCCAAGTTGGCGGACAGGGGCGCAATGAGCAGTTCTTC. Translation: CASSQVGGQGRNEQFF.

The CDR3 loop reads CASSYQGVRNSGANVLTF. The CDR3 region has the DNA TGTGCCAGCAGTTACCAGGGGGTTCGGAACTCTGGGGCCAACGTCCTGACTTTC. V usage is TRBV6-5 and J usage is TRBJ2-6; 7 nucleotides agree with TRBD1. Germline assignment: CDR1 MNHEY and CDR2 SVGAGI. The J segment lost 0 bases and the V segment lost 2 bases, leaving 7 bases of the junction unmatched. The length of the CDR3 is 18 residues.

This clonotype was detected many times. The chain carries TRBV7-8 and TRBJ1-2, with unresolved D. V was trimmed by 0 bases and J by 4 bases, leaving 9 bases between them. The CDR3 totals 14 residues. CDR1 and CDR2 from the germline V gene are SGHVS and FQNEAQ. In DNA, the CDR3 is TGTGCCAGCAGCTTAGCTGGTGGATTCTATGGCTACACCTTC. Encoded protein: CASSLAGGFYGYTF.

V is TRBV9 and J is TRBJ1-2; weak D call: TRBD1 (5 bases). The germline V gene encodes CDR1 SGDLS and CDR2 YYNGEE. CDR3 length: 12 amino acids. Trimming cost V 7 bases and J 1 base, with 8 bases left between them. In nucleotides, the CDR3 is TGTGCCAGCGAGGACATTAACTATGGCTACACCTTC. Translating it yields CASEDINYGYTF.

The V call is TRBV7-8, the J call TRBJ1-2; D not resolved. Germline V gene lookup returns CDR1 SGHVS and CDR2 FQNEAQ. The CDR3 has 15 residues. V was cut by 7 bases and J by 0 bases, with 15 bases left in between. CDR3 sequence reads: CASIITPGANYGYTF. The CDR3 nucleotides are TGTGCCAGCATAATAACCCCTGGAGCTAACTATGGCTACACCTTC.

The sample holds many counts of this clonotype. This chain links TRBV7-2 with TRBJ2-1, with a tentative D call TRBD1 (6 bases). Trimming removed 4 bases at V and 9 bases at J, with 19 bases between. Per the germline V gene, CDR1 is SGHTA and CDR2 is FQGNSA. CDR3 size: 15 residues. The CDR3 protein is CASSWPGQGRTEQFF. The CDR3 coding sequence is TGTGCCAGCAGCTGGCCGGGGCAGGGGCGTACTGAGCAGTTCTTC.

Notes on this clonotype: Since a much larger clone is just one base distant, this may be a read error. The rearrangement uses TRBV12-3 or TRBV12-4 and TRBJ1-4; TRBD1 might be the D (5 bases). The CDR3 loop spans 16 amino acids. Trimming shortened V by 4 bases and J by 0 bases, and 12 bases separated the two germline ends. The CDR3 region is CASSWDGPSTNEKLFF. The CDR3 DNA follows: TGTGCCAGCAGTTGGGACGGCCCATCAACTAATGAAAAACTGTTTTTT.

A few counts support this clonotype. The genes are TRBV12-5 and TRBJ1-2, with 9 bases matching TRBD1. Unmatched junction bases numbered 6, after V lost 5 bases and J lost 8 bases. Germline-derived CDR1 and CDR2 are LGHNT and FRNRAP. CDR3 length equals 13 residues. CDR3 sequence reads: CASGRDRVKGYTF. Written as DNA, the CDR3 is TGTGCTAGTGGTAGGGACAGGGTCAAGGGCTACACCTTC.

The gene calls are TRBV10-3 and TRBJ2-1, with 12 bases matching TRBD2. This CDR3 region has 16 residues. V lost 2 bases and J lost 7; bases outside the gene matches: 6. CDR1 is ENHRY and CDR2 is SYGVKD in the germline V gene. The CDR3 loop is CAISETSGRISNEQFF. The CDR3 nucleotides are TGTGCCATCAGTGAGACTAGCGGGAGGATTAGTAATGAGCAGTTCTTC.

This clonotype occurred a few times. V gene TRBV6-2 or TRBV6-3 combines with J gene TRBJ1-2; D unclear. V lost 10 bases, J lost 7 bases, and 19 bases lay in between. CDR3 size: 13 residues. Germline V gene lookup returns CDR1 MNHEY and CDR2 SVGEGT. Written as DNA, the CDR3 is TGTGCCACCCAGGACCGAAACAGTCGTGGCTACACCTTC. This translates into CATQDRNSRGYTF.

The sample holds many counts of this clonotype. CDR3 sequence reads: CASSYYSGSTDTQYF. DNA of the CDR3: TGTGCCAGCAGCTACTATAGCGGGAGCACAGATACGCAGTATTTT. The genes are TRBV7-8 and TRBJ2-3; TRBD2 matches at 7 bases. The trim removed 4 bases at V and 0 bases at J, leaving 4 bases unmatched. Germline CDR1 and CDR2: SGHVS and FQNEAQ. The CDR3 length is 15 residues.

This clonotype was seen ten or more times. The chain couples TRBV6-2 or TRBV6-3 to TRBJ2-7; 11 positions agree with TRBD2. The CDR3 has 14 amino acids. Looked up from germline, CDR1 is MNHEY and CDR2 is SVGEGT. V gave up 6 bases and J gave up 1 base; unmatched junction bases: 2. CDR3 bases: TGTGCCAGCAGAAGACTAGCGGGGTCCTACGAGCAGTACTTC. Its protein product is CASRRLAGSYEQYF.

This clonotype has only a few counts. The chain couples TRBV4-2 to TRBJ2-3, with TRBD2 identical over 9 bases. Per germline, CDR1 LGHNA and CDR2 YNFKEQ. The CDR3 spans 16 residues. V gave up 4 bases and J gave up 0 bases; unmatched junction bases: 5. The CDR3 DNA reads TGTGCCAGCAGCCGCGGGAGGGCCGATAGCACAGATACGCAGTATTTT. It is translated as CASSRGRADSTDTQYF.

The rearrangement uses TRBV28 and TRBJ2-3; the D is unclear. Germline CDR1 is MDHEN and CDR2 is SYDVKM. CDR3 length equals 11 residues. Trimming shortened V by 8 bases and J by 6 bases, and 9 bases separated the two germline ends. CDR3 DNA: TGTGCCAGCGGGATCGGGGATACGCAGTATTTT. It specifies CASGIGDTQYF.

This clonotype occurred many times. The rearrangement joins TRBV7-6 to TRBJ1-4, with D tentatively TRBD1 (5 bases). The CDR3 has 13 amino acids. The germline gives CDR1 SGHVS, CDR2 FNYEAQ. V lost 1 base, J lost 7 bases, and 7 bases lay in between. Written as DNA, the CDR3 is TGTGCCAGCAGCTTAGATAGGGGTGAAAAACTGTTTTTT. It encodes CASSLDRGEKLFF.

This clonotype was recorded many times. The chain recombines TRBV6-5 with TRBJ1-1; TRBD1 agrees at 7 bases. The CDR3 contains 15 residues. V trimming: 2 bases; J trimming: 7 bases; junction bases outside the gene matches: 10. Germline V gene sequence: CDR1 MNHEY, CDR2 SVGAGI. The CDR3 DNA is TGTGCCAGCAGTTACGGACAGGCGCCTAGAAGTGAAGCTTTCTTT. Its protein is CASSYGQAPRSEAFF.

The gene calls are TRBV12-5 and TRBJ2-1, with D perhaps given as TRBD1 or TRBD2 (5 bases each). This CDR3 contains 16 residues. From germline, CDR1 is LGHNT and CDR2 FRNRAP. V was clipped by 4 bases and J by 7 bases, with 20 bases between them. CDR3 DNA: TGTGCTAGTGGTTCCCCTCCGGGAAAGGGGTCGAATGAGCAGTTCTTC. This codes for CASGSPPGKGSNEQFF.

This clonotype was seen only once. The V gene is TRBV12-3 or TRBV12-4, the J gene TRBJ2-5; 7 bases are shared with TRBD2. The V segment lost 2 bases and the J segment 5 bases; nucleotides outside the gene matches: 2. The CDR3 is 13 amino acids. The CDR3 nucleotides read TGTGCCAGCAGTTTATGGGGAGGGGAGACCCAGTACTTC. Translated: CASSLWGGETQYF.

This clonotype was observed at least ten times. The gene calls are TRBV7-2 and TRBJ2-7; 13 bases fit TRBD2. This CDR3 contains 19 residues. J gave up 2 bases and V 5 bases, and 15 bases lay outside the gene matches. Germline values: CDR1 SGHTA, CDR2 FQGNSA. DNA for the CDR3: TGTGCCAGCAGCCTGCGGACTAGCGGGAGTTTTTCCTCGGCCTACGAGCAGTACTTC. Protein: CASSLRTSGSFSSAYEQYF.

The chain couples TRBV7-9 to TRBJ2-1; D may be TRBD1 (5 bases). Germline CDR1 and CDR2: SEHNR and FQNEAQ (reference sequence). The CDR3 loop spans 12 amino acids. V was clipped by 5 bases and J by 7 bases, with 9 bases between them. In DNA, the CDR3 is TGTGCCAGCAGCGGGGCGAGGAATGAGCAGTTCTTC. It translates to CASSGARNEQFF.

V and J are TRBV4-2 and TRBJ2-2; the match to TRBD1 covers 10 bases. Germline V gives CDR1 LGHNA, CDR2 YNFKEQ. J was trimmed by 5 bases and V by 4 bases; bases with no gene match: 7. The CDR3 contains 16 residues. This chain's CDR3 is CASSLPGQGGTGELFF. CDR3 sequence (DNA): TGTGCCAGCAGCCTACCTGGACAGGGGGGAACCGGGGAGCTGTTTTTT.

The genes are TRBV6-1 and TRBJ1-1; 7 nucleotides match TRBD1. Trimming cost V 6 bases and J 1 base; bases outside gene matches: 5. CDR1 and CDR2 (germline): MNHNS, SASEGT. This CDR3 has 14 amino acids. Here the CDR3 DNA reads TGTGCCAGCAGAACAGGGGAAGGGAACACTGAAGCTTTCTTT. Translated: CASRTGEGNTEAFF.

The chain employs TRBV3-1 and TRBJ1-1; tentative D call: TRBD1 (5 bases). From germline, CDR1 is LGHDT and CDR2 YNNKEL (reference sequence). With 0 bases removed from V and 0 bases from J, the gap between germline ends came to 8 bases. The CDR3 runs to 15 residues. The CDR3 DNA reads TGTGCCAGCAGCCAAGATCAGGGAATGAACACTGAAGCTTTCTTT. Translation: CASSQDQGMNTEAFF. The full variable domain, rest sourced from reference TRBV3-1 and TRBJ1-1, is DTAVSQTPKYLVTQMGNDKSIKCEQNLGHDTMYWYKQDSKKFLKIMFSYNNKELIINETVPNRFSPKSPDKAHLNLHINSLELGDSAVYFCASSQDQGMNTEAFFGQGTRLTVV.

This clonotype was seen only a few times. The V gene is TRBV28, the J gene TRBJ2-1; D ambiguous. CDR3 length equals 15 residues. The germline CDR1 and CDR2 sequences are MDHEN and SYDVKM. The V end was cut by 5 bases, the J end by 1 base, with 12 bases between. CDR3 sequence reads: CASSPSPGSYNEQFF. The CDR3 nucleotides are TGTGCCAGCAGTCCTAGTCCCGGGTCCTACAATGAGCAGTTCTTC.

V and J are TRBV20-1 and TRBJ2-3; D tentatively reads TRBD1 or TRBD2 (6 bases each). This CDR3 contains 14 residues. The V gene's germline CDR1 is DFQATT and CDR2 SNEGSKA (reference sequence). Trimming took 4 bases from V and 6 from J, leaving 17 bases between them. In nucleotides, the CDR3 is TGCAGTGCTACGGGGTCGGGGGCTGCGGATACGCAGTATTTT. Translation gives CSATGSGAADTQYF.

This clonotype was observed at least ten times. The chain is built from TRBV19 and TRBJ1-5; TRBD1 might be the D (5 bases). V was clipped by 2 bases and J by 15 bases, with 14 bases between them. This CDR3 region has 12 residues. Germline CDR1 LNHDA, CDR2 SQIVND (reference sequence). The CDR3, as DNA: TGTGCCAGTAGTATACGAAGTGGGACTCCGCATTTT. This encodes CASSIRSGTPHF.

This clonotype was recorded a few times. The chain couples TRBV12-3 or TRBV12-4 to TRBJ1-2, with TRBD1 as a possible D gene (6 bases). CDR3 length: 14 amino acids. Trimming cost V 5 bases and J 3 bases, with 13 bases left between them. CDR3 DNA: TGTGCCAGCAGTCCGACAGGAGTCTACTATGGCTACACCTTC. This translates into CASSPTGVYYGYTF.